These T cell receptor beta chains were read from a single sample in a study of sequential checkpoint blockade in melanoma. Libraries were prepared by immunoSEQ multiplex PCR; TCRdb keeps only in-frame clonotypes and omits some of them. In the table there are 15,000 to 20,000 clones, roughly two thirds of which are singletons. The input for sequencing was tumor tissue (inferred from file names), taken from a patient given nivolumab and ipilimumab in sequence. The receptors derive from a human donor with melanoma. Both conserved end residues are part of each CDR3. Each record gives: V gene, J gene, CDR3 protein.

V: TRBV18
J: TRBJ2-3
CDR3: CASSPLAGGAKGTDTQYF

V: TRBV9
J: TRBJ2-3
CDR3: CASSRERGGTDTQYF

V: TRBV19
J: TRBJ1-4
CDR3: CASSGRTGREKLFF

V: TRBV19
J: TRBJ2-5
CDR3: CASSSPAGIQETQYF

V: TRBV6-8
J: TRBJ1-5
CDR3: CAGGNSANQPQHF

V: TRBV28
J: TRBJ2-1
CDR3: CASSPVAGDYNEQFF

V: TRBV18
J: TRBJ1-1
CDR3: CASSRQENTEAFF

V: TRBV18
J: TRBJ1-1
CDR3: CASSPGRPMNTEAFF

V: TRBV12-1
J: TRBJ1-2
CDR3: CASSLNRGRSHYGYTF

V: TRBV14
J: TRBJ1-1
CDR3: CASSQGWATEAFF

V: TRBV18
J: TRBJ2-7
CDR3: CASSPVAGATEQYF

V: TRBV19
J: TRBJ1-2
CDR3: CASSIAGQNIYGYTF

V: TRBV19
J: TRBJ1-2
CDR3: CASSDRQGGGYTF

V: TRBV30
J: TRBJ2-5
CDR3: CAWRDRRNPQETQYF

V: TRBV12-5
J: TRBJ1-1
CDR3: CASNGGTEAFF

V: TRBV6-8
J: TRBJ2-5
CDR3: CASRRTTRRVNQETQYF

V: TRBV18
J: TRBJ1-5
CDR3: CASSFQTGIVGNQPQHF

V: TRBV28
J: TRBJ1-2
CDR3: CASSLWDRGGYTF

V: TRBV9
J: TRBJ2-2
CDR3: CASSASGTDTGELFF

V: TRBV19
J: TRBJ1-2
CDR3: CASSIDLGNGYTF

V: TRBV11-3
J: TRBJ2-2
CDR3: CASSISGGVRTGELFF

V: TRBV11-3
J: TRBJ2-2
CDR3: CASSLETNTGELFF

V: TRBV19
J: TRBJ1-5
CDR3: CASIESHSNQPQHF

V: TRBV19
J: TRBJ1-2
CDR3: CASRTGGDGYTF